The TCR beta chain under discussion was sequenced for a study of blood T cell repertoires in COVID-19. About the study: Both acute and convalescent COVID-19 samples were obtained from the United States, Italy and Spain.

The table came from immunoSEQ multiplex PCR; TCRdb's copy has only in-frame clones and leaves some out. The sample lists some 320,000 clones, 70% to 90% occurring once. Germline assignment: CDR1 LNHDA and CDR2 SQIVND (reference sequence). CDR3 size: 16 residues. The J segment lost 3 bases and the V segment lost 3 bases, leaving 8 bases of the junction unmatched. In this sample, this clone turned up once. The sequence derives from a woman aged 25-40 years who had recovered from COVID-19. Sequences were obtained from peripheral blood. This chain connects TRBV19 to TRBJ2-3; the match to TRBD2 covers 8 bases. CDR3 region: CASSISAAGGTDTQYF. CDR3 nucleotides: TGTGCCAGTAGTATCTCTGCGGCGGGGGGTACAGATACGCAGTATTTT.